Presented here are 11 T cell receptor beta chains from one specimen sequenced in a study of Graves' ophthalmopathy and Graves' hyperthyroidism. RNA transcripts were the source from which TCR beta CDR3 regions were amplified. First-round RT-PCR used HTBI primers; second-round multiplex PCR followed. Using its own MiXCR run on the multiplex PCR reads, TCRdb lists one record per CDR3 protein. The sample carries roughly 600,000 distinct CDR3 sequences, about 40% recorded once. The sample was peripheral blood or thyroid tissue (not recorded which). These TCRs come from an adult man with Graves' hyperthyroidism.

The chain recombines TRBV6-5 with TRBJ2-7; TRBD2 matches at 8 bases. This CDR3 is 14 amino acids long. Germline trimming cut 7 bases from V and 3 bases from J; bases unmatched to any gene: 8. CDR1 MNHEY and CDR2 SVGAGI come from the germline V gene. The CDR3: CASTESGGLYEQYF. CDR3 nucleotides: TGTGCCAGCACCGAATCGGGGGGGCTCTACGAGCAGTACTTC.

This clonotype came up a few times. This chain's CDR3 is CATGQDPETQYF. The CDR3 DNA is TGTGCCACGGGACAGGACCCAGAGACCCAGTACTTC. The rearrangement links TRBV24-1 to TRBJ2-5, with 8 bases that match TRBD1. Germline loops: CDR1 KGHDR, CDR2 SFDVKD. The CDR3 spans 12 residues. Trimming cost V 10 bases and J 4 bases; bases outside gene matches: 4.

This clonotype has only one observation. The gene calls are TRBV20-1 and TRBJ2-7, with 8 bases matching TRBD2. The J segment lost 7 bases and the V segment lost 6 bases, leaving 8 bases of the junction unmatched. CDR3 size: 12 residues. Germline CDR1 DFQATT, CDR2 SNEGSKA (reference sequence). CDR3 sequence (DNA): TGCAGTGCCCCGGGGGGGACGGATGAGCAGTACTTC. It yields the protein CSAPGGTDEQYF.

This clonotype was counted ten times or more. The V gene is TRBV6-1, the J gene TRBJ1-6; no clear D. Germline CDR1 is MNHNS and CDR2 is SASEGT. V was shortened by 5 bases and J by 14 bases, with 19 bases between the two germline ends. This CDR3 is 14 amino acids long. CDR3 loop: CASSFGRTDGSLHF. CDR3 DNA sequence: TGTGCCAGCAGTTTTGGACGTACCGACGGATCCCTCCACTTT.

The chain recombines TRBV24-1 with TRBJ1-5; tentative D call: TRBD1 (6 bases). Trimming left V 4 bases short and J 5 bases short, with 14 bases between. The CDR3 has 15 residues. The germline V gene has CDR1 KGHDR and CDR2 SFDVKD. In nucleotides, the CDR3 is TGTGCCACCAGTGACCCCCGGACAGCTGATCAGCCCCAGCATTTT. Translation gives CATSDPRTADQPQHF.

The CDR3 sequence: CSVNRANYGYTF. The CDR3 DNA reads TGCAGCGTTAACAGGGCTAACTATGGCTACACCTTC. V is TRBV29-1 and J is TRBJ1-2, with D tentatively TRBD1 (6 bases). Trimming cost V 5 bases and J 0 bases, with 7 bases left between them. The CDR3 covers 12 residues. Germline lookup yields CDR1 SQVTM and CDR2 ANQGSEA.

Concerning this clonotype itself: This may be a read error, as it is one base from a much larger clone. J is TRBJ1-1 and V is TRBV19; 7 bases agree with TRBD1. The CDR3 extends over 14 amino acids. Germline lookup yields CDR1 LNHDA and CDR2 SQIVND (reference sequence). CDR3 nucleotide sequence: TGTGCCAGTACCAAAGGGACAGAGAACACTGAAGCTTGCTTT. Residues: CASTKGTENTEACF.

The chain recombines TRBV19 with TRBJ2-6; TRBD1 matches at 8 bases. The CDR3 length is 19 residues. The V gene's germline CDR1 is LNHDA and CDR2 SQIVND (reference sequence). Trimming took 7 bases from V and 1 from J; bases not matched to a gene: 15. CDR3 coding DNA: TGTGCCAGTAAAACTGACAGGTCAGGGGGCTTTTCTGGGGCCAACGTCCTGACTTTC. Translating it yields CASKTDRSGGFSGANVLTF.

This clonotype has a count of ten or more. The CDR3 reads CASSSNSGTGGTEAFF. The CDR3 region has the DNA TGTGCCAGCAGTTCAAATTCCGGGACAGGTGGTACTGAAGCTTTCTTT. The chain links TRBV6-5 to TRBJ1-1, with 8 bases aligning to TRBD1. CDR1 is MNHEY, CDR2 SVGAGI, per germline. J lost 5 bases, V lost 4 bases, and 12 bases had no gene match. This CDR3 has 16 residues.

V and J are TRBV5-5 and TRBJ2-7, with 8 nucleotides matching TRBD2. From germline, CDR1 is SGHKS and CDR2 YYEKEE (reference sequence). The ends lost 5 bases at V and 0 bases at J; junction bases unmatched: 16. This CDR3 is 18 amino acids long. DNA of the CDR3: TGTGCCAGCAGTTACTCCAGAATTGCGGGGGGCTTCTCCTACGAGCAGTACTTC. Translated, it gives CASSYSRIAGGFSYEQYF.

This sequence joins TRBV29-1 and TRBJ1-3; 10 bases line up with TRBD1. The trim removed 7 bases at V and 0 bases at J, leaving 3 bases unmatched. The CDR3 length is 14 residues. Germline assignment: CDR1 SQVTM and CDR2 ANQGSEA. The CDR3, as DNA: TGCAGCGGCAGGACAGGGGGCTCTGGAAACACCATATATTTT. Translation: CSGRTGGSGNTIYF. Full variable domain (rest looked up from reference TRBV29-1 and TRBJ1-3): SAVISQKPSRDICQRGTSLTIQCQVDSQVTMMFWYRQQPGQSLTLIATANQGSEATYESGFVIDKFPISRPNLTFSTLTVSNMSPEDSSIYLCSGRTGGSGNTIYFGEGSWLTVV.